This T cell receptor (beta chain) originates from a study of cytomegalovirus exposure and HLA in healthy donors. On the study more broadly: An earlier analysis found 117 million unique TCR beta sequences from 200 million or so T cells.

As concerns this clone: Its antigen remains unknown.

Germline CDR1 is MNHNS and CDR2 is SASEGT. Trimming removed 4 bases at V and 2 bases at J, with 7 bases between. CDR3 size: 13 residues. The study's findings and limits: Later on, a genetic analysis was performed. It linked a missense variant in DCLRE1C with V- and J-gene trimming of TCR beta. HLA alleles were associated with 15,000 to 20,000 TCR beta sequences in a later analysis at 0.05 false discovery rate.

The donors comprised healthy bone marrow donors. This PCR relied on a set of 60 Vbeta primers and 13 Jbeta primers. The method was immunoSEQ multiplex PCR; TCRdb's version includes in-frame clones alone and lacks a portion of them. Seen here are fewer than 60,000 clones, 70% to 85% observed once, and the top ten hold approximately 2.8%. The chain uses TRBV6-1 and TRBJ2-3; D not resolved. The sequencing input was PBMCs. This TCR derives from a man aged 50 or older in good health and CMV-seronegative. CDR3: CASSVLPTDTQYF. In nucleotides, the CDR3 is TGTGCCAGCAGTGTACTCCCCACAGATACGCAGTATTTT.